The subject of this entry is one TCR beta chain. The antigen this receptor binds is unknown. No quality values exist for individual bases; no much larger clone is one base distant. Counted from cysteine to phenylalanine, this CDR3 has 15 amino acids. Left in the record is the CDR3 DNA by itself, 45 bases read in frame from the first base. V and J are trimmed by 4 bases and 4 bases, and the gene matches miss 7 bases of the junction. For CDR1 and CDR2, the germline V gene lists SGHRS and YFSETQ. The label giving this sample's time point can be read as: baseline, week 1 (first vaccination visit). What the treatment or condition label conveys for this sample: pre-vaccination baseline after standard-of-care therapy. Newly diagnosed WHO grade 3 or 4 IDH1-mutant astrocytomas showing loss of nuclear ATRX were present in the donors. The samples were drawn from NOA16, a multicentre, single-arm, open-label phase I trial in Germany that tested a mutant IDH1 peptide vaccine in humans for the first time. Visit V03 blood draws served as the baseline sample for immunogenicity testing. Genomic DNA for TCRB sequencing was extracted from EDTA blood using the DNeasy Blood and Tissue Kit.

The source of the sample is a study of a mutant IDH1 vaccine in newly diagnosed glioma (dated by TCRdb to the early 2020s). General notes on the study: The approximately 32 treated patients were approximately 62% male and roughly 40% female, with a mean age of approximately 40 years. For exploratory analyses, roughly 25 treated patients had longitudinal TCRB deep sequencing done wherever samples were available. Peripheral blood was collected at six visits: V03 (baseline), V05, V07, V10, V12 and V13. Prior to enrollment, patients had been given standard therapy consisting of radiotherapy alone, temozolomide alone, or radiochemotherapy with temozolomide, with the combination given to most patients.

Preparation of the library involved the immunoSEQ multiplex PCR assay. Rearranged TCR beta chain sequences were amplified with the hsTCRB Kit following the manufacturer's protocol. Sequencing of TCRB libraries was carried out on an Illumina MiSeq. Per the source publication's procedure: Demultiplexing, trimming and gene mapping were performed with the kit vendor's proprietary platform. In TCRdb, the immuneACCESS table is reduced to in-frame sequences with V and J assigned. These tables do not hold every clone; where another copy was compared, an unresolved V gene accounts for under half, and the others remain unexplained. From that table come the V and J calls and clone size; the DNA was used to work out D and trimming. This sample is represented by about 54,000 clones; roughly 80% of them were singletons. The top ten constitute about a fifth of the sample. Study-wide conclusions, independent of this receptor: Across multiple MHC alleles, vaccine-induced immune responses were seen in 93.3% of patients. Pseudoprogression appeared unrelated to alterations in the top peripheral T cell clonotypes detected by TCRB sequencing. PBMC samples for TCRB deep sequencing were selected based on availability. It was noted by the authors that analyses of patient blood samples could not be reproduced owing to sample limitations.

This receptor was identified in a man aged 18 to 30 with glioma. The chain is made from TRBV5-1 and TRBJ2-7; 11 bases in between match TRBD1. The sample consisted of PBMCs, taken from a glioma patient treated with radiotherapy, temozolomide or both. The nucleotide sequence reads as follows: TGCGCCAGCAGCCCGAGGACAGGGGGCGTTTACGAGCAGTACTTC. The translation is CASSPRTGGVYEQYF.